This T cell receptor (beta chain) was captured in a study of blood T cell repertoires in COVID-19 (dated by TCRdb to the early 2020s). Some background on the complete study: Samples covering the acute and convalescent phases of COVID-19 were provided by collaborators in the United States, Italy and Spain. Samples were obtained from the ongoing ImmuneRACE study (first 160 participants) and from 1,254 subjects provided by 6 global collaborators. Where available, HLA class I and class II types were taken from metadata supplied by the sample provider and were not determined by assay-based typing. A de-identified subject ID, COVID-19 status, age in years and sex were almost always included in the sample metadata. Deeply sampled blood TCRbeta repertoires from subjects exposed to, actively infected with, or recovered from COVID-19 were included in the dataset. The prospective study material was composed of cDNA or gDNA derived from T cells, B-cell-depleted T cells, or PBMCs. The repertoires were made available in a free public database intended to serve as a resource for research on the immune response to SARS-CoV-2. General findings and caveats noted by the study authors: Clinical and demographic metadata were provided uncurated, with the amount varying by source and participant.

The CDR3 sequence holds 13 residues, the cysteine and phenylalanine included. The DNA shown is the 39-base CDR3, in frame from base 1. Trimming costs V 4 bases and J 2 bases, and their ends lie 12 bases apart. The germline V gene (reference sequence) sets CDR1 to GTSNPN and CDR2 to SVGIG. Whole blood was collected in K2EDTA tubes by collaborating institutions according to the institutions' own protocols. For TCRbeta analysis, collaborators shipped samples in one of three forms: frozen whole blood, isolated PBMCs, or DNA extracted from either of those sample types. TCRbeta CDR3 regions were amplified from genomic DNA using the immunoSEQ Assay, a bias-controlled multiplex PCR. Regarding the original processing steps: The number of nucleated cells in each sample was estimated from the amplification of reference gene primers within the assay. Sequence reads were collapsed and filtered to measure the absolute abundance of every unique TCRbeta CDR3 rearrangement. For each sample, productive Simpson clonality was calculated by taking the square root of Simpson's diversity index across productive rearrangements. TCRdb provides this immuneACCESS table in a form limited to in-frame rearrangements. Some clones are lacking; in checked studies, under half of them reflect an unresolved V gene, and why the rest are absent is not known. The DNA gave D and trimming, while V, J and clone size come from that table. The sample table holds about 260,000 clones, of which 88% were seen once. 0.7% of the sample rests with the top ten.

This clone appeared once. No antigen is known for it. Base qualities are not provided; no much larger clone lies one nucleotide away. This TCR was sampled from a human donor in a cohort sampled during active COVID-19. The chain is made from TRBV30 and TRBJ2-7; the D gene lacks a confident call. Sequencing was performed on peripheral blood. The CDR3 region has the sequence CAWTRGVTYEQYF. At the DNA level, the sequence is TGTGCCTGGACCCGCGGCGTTACCTACGAGCAGTACTTC. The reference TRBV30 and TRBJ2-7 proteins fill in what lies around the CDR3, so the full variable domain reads SQTIHQWPATLVQPVGSPLSLECTVEGTSNPNLYWYRQAAGRGLQLLFYSVGIGQISSEVPQNLSASRPQDRQFILSSKKLLLSDSGFYLCAWTRGVTYEQYFGPGTRLTVT.